The 3 T cell receptor beta chains reported below all come from one sample, sequenced in a study of T cell responses to AZD1222 COVID-19 vaccine. Generated by immunoSEQ multiplex PCR, the TCRdb table keeps only in-frame clones and is missing some. The table lists some 86,000 clones, 90% of them singletons. Sequenced material: peripheral blood, taken 28 days after the second AZD1222 dose. These receptors all stem from an adult who received the AZD1222 COVID-19 vaccine.

The chain has TRBV5-1 and TRBJ1-3; 7 positions match TRBD1. Germline V lookup: CDR1 SGHRS, CDR2 YFSETQ. The length of the CDR3 is 16 residues. The V segment lost 4 bases and the J segment 2 bases; nucleotides outside the gene matches: 9. CDR3 coding DNA: TGCGCCAGCAGCCGAACCGACAGGGCAACTGGAAACACCATATATTTT. It specifies CASSRTDRATGNTIYF.

The chain recombines TRBV12-3 or TRBV12-4 with TRBJ1-3; no definite D call. Trimming removed 2 bases at V and 7 bases at J, with 6 bases between. The CDR3 is 12 residues long. Here the CDR3 reads CASSLRRNTIYF. The CDR3 DNA reads as TGTGCCAGCAGTTTACGGCGGAACACCATATATTTT.

This clone was found once. V and J are TRBV29-1 and TRBJ2-7, with TRBD1 as a possible D gene (6 bases). The CDR3 contains 15 residues. CDR1 is SQVTM, CDR2 ANQGSEA, per germline. V shed 4 bases and J shed 3 bases, with 19 bases lying between them. The CDR3 bases are TGCAGCGTTGTGGATGGGACACGGGGATACTACGAGCAGTACTTC. Its translation: CSVVDGTRGYYEQYF.